This T cell receptor beta chain was captured by sequencing in a study of cytomegalovirus exposure and HLA in healthy donors. The study's findings and limits: CMV antigen specificity of a few CMV-associated chains was confirmed in vitro.

This clone was counted once. What it binds is not known. TCRdb's table, derived via immunoSEQ multiplex PCR, lists solely in-frame clones and lacks some. This repertoire shows some 120,000 clones, around 94% found once; its top ten account for roughly 1.2%. The donors were part of the roughly 110-subject validation cohort, which stood apart from the approximately 640-subject first cohort. CDR1 and CDR2 (germline): SGHAT, FQNNGV. This CDR3 comprises 17 residues. The ends were cut back, 10 bases at V and 4 bases at J, with 26 bases in the middle. This chain uses TRBV11-2 with TRBJ2-1; tentative D call: TRBD2 (5 bases). The sample consisted of PBMCs. The TCR comes from a woman younger than 30 in good health and CMV-seronegative. The CDR3 DNA is TGTGCCACCACTCCACCATCCTTTGGGAGCGGATACAATGAGCAGTTCTTC. Translation gives CATTPPSFGSGYNEQFF. Looking up the rest from reference TRBV11-2 and TRBJ2-1 gives the full variable domain: EAGVAQSPRYKIIEKRQSVAFWCNPISGHATLYWYQQILGQGPKLLIQFQNNGVVDDSQLPKDRFSAERLKGVDSTLKIQPAKLEDSAVYLCATTPPSFGSGYNEQFFGPGTRLTVL.